The text below deals with one TCR beta chain. This receptor's antigen is unknown. Per-base qualities were not stored, and no clone one base away is much larger. CDR1 and CDR2, per the germline V gene, are SGHRS and YFSETQ. Spanning cysteine to phenylalanine, the CDR3 consists of 14 amino acids. Solely the CDR3 DNA is kept, with 42 bases framed from the first base. V is pared back by 2 bases and J by 6 bases, with 12 bases lying between the germline termini. The donors were healthy, HIV-negative adults with no recently reported acute infections or vaccinations. Only Caucasian adults living in Nashville, Tennessee, USA were represented among the donors. CD4+ T cells were enriched by magnetic negative selection; naive cells were then positively selected on CD45RA, and the negative fraction formed the memory subset. After blood collection by leukapheresis, PBMCs were isolated using Ficoll-Histopaque density gradient centrifugation and then cryopreserved in the vapor phase of liquid nitrogen. Analytical flow cytometry was used to check the purity and quantity of every magnetically sorted T cell population. Each sorted fraction had its genomic DNA isolated and then quantified by UV absorbance on a Nanodrop 2000c.

TCR CDR3 regions were amplified from genomic DNA by multiplex PCR using the deep immunoSEQ assay. Extracted genomic DNA from each cell subset was spread evenly across all wells of several immunoSEQ 96-well plates, with each plate serving as a replicate. Each replicate PCR for sorted subsets received about 180 ng genomic DNA, equal to some 32,000 T cell genomes. Purified libraries were quantified with a Qubit 3.0 fluorometer, sized on a Bioanalyzer 2100, and re-quantified with the KAPA Library Quantification kit. Each immunoSEQ 96-well plate was sequenced on its own single-read 150-cycle Illumina NextSeq 550 flow cell. Per the authors' processing: Because only junctional sequences without quality scores were contained in the immunoSEQ output, filtering matching that applied to full-length reads could not be performed. Sequences were annotated with PyIR, a Python wrapper for IgBLAST v1.9, using IMGT germline references to assign V/J genes and CDR3. Reads were removed for weak V/J assignments (E-value above 1e-6), missing CDR3, stop codons, out-of-frame junctions, or ambiguous translated residues. V3J clonotypes were defined as sequences sharing an identical inferred V gene, J gene, and CDR3 amino acid sequence. The percentage overlap between two repertoires was calculated by dividing the number of shared unique clonotypes by the size of the smaller repertoire. Repertoire richness was assessed with RTK rarefaction, the Chao1 estimator, and Recon v2.1 estimates of unobserved clonotypes. Generation probabilities were computed with OLGA for all TCRbeta clonotypes obtained by the gDNA method from four donors. TCRdb retrieved this table from immuneACCESS and kept in-frame rearrangements only. Not all clones are present; in checked studies, unresolved V genes account for under half, and no reason is known for the remainder. V and J calls and clone size are as listed in that table; D and trimming were resolved from the DNA. This sample lists some 1,400,000 clones; roughly 96% were detected once. Jointly, the top ten make up 0.95% to 1.5% of the sample.

This record belongs to a study of shared clonotypes between healthy human individuals (TCRdb year 2020). Regarding the complete study: The cohort included three men and two women between 18 and 49 years of age. Between about 0.94 and 8.9 billion PBMCs per donor were obtained by leukapheresis. To increase sequencing depth and limit assay-specific biases, different laboratories used diverse techniques to prepare libraries and sequence TCR repertoires. For each donor, CD4 naive and CD4 memory were each run on three plates, CD8 naive on two plates, and CD8 memory on one plate. Blood TCR repertoires of 5 or 6 healthy adults were deeply sequenced to estimate repertoire size and the extent of clonotype sharing between individuals.

The study at large found these results: Clonotypes shared by all four sorted-subset donors showed higher generation probabilities than non-shared clonotypes. Naive subsets generally had larger estimated clonotype richness than memory subsets did. When several donors were compared, the shared fraction of clonotypes was about 5% for naive CD4, around 3.5% for naive CD8, roughly 2.5% for memory CD4, and 0.35% to 0.4% for memory CD8. Pairwise subsampling indicated that sequencing depth was expected to affect the degree of clonotype sharing among donors. The genetic and exposure-history diversity represented was limited by the small number of donors. Incomplete sequencing was indicated by rarefaction of sorted-subset datasets, despite the large sequencing depth. Only blood was sampled, and tissue TCR repertoires likely differ from those in blood.

The material sequenced was naive CD4+ T cells sorted from blood. Read against the paper, the sample's cell subset or site label means: CD45RA+ positively selected. This receptor was obtained from a man aged 25-40 years in good health. The chain couples TRBV5-1 to TRBJ2-1; a weak D assignment points to TRBD2 (6 bases agree). The nucleotides are TGCGCCAGCAGCTTAGGGACTGAGGGCAATGAGCAGTTCTTC. It encodes CASSLGTEGNEQFF.